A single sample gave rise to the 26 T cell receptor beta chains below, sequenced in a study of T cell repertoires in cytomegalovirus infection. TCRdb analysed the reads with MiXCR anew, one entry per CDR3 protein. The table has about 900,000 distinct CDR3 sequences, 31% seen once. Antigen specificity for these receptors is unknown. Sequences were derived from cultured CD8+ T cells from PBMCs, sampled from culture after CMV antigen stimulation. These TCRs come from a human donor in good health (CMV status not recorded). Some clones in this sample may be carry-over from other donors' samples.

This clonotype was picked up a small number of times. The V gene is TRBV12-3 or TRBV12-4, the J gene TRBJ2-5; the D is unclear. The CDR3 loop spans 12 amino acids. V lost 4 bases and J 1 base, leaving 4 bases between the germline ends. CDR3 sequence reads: CASSSTQETQYF. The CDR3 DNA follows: TGTGCCAGCAGTTCCACCCAAGAGACCCAGTACTTC.

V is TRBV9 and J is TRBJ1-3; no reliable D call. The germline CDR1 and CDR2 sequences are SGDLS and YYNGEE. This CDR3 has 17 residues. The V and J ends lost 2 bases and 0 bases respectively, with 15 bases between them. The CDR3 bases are TGTGCCAGCAGCGTGGATGGGCAGGTCGTCTCTGGAAACACCATATATTTT. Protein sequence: CASSVDGQVVSGNTIYF.

The CDR3 loop reads CATSDLTRGASNEQFF. CDR3 coding DNA: TGTGCCACCAGTGATTTGACGCGGGGGGCAAGCAATGAGCAGTTCTTC. The rearrangement uses TRBV24-1 and TRBJ2-1, with 8 nucleotides matching TRBD2. The V and J ends lost 0 bases and 6 bases, in that order; junction bases with no gene match: 6. Germline V gene lookup returns CDR1 KGHDR and CDR2 SFDVKD. The CDR3 consists of 16 residues.

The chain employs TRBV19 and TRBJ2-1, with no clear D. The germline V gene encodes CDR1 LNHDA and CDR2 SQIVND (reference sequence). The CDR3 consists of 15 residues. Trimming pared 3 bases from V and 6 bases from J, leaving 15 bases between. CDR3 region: CASSIRTVILNEQFF. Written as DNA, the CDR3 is TGTGCCAGTAGTATCAGGACGGTGATCCTCAATGAGCAGTTCTTC.

The CDR3 sequence is CSVEDLWGYGYTF. The CDR3 DNA is TGCAGCGTTGAAGATCTTTGGGGTTATGGCTACACCTTC. The chain uses TRBV29-1 and TRBJ1-2, with D unresolved. Trimming removed 0 bases at V and 5 bases at J, with 10 bases between. Germline CDR1 is SQVTM and CDR2 is ANQGSEA. This CDR3 has 13 amino acids. The whole variable domain, filled in from reference TRBV29-1 and TRBJ1-2, reads SAVISQKPSRDICQRGTSLTIQCQVDSQVTMMFWYRQQPGQSLTLIATANQGSEATYESGFVIDKFPISRPNLTFSTLTVSNMSPEDSSIYLCSVEDLWGYGYTFGSGTRLTVV.

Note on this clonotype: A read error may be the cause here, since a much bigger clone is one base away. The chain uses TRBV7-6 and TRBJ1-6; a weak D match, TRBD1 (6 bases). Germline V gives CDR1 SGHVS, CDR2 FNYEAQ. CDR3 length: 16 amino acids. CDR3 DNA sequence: TGTGCCAGCAGCTTAGTAGGGGGTTATGAGAATTCACCCTTCCACTTT. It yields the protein CASSLVGGYENSPFHF. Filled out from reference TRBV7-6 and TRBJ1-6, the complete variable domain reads GAGVSQSPRYKVTKRGQDVALRCDPISGHVSLYWYRQALGQGPEFLTYFNYEAQQDKSGLPNDRFSAERPEGSISTLTIQRTEQRDSAMYRCASSLVGGYENSPFHFGNGTRLTVT.

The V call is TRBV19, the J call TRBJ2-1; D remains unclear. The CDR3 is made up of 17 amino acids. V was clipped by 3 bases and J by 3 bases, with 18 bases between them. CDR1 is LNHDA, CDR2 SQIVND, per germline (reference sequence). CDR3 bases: TGTGCCAGTAGTATCGTGCAGGAGCCCAAACGCTACAATGAGCAGTTCTTC. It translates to CASSIVQEPKRYNEQFF. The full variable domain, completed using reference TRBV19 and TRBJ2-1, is DGGITQSPKYLFRKEGQNVTLSCEQNLNHDAMYWYRQDPGQGLRLIYYSQIVNDFQKGDIAEGYSVSREKKESFPLTVTSAQKNPTAFYLCASSIVQEPKRYNEQFFGPGTRLTVL.

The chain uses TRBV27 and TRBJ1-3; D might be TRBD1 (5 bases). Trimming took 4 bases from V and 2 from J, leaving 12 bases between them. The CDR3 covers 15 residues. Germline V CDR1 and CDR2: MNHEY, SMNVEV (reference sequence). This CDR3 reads CASSSRDLPGNTIYF. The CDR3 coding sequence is TGTGCCAGCAGTTCTCGGGACCTTCCTGGAAACACCATATATTTT.

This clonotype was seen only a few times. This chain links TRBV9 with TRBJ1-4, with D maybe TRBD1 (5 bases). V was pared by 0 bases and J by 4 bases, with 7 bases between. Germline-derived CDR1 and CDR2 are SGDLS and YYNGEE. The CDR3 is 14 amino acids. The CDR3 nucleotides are TGTGCCAGCAGCGTAGGACAGCTTAATGAAAAACTGTTTTTT. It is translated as CASSVGQLNEKLFF.

As DNA, the CDR3 is TGTGCCAGCAGTTACAGGGGCGATATACGTGGAGAGCAGTACGTC. Amino acids: CASSYRGDIRGEQYV. This sequence joins TRBV6-2 or TRBV6-3 and TRBJ2-7; possibly TRBD1 for D (5 bases). V dropped 2 bases and J dropped 7 bases, with 18 bases sitting between them. Germline CDR1 MNHEY, CDR2 SVGEGT. This CDR3 is 15 amino acids long.

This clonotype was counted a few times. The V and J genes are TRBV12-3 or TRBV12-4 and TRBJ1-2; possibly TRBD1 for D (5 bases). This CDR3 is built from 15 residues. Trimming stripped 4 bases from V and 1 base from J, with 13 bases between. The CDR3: CASSYPGEVNYGYTF. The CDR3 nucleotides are TGTGCCAGCAGTTACCCGGGGGAGGTTAACTATGGCTACACCTTC.

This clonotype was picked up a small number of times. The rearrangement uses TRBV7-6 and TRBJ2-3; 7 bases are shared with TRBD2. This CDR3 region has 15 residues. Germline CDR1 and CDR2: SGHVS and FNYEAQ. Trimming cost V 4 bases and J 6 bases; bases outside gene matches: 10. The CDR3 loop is CASSSLAVPGDTQYF. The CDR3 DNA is TGTGCCAGCAGCTCCCTAGCGGTTCCCGGGGATACGCAGTATTTT. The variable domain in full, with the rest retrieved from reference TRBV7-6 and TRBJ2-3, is GAGVSQSPRYKVTKRGQDVALRCDPISGHVSLYWYRQALGQGPEFLTYFNYEAQQDKSGLPNDRFSAERPEGSISTLTIQRTEQRDSAMYRCASSSLAVPGDTQYFGPGTRLTVL.

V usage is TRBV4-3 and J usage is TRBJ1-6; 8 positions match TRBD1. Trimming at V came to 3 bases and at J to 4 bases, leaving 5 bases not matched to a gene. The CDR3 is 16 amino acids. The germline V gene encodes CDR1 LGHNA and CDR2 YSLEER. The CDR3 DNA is TGCGCCAGCAGCCAGGACAGGGAGTCATATAATTCACCCCTCCACTTT. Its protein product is CASSQDRESYNSPLHF.

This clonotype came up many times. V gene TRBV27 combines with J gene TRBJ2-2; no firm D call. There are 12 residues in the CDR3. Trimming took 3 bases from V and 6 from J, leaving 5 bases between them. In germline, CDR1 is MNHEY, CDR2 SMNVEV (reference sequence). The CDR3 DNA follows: TGTGCCAGCAGTTTCGGTCCCGGGGAGCTGTTTTTT. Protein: CASSFGPGELFF.

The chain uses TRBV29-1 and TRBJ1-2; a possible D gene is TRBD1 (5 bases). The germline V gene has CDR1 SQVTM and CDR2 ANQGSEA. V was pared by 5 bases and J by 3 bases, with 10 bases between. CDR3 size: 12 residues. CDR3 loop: CSVLPTDYGYTF. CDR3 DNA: TGCAGCGTTCTCCCGACAGACTATGGCTACACCTTC.

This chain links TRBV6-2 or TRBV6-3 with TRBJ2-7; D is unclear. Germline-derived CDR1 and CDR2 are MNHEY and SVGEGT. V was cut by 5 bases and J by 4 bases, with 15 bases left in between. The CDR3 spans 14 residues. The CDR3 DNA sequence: TGTGCCAGCAGTGACCTAGTGAAAAGGTACGAGCAGTACTTC. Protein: CASSDLVKRYEQYF.

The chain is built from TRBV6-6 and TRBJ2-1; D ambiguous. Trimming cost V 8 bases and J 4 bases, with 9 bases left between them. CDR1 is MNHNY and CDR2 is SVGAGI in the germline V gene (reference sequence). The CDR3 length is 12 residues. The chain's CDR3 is CASWTIYNEQFF. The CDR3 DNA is TGTGCCAGCTGGACCATTTACAATGAGCAGTTCTTC.

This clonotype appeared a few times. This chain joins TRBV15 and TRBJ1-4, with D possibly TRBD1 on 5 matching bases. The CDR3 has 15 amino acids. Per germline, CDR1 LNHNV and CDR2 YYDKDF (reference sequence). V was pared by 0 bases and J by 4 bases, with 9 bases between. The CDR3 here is CATSRDRAYNEKLFF. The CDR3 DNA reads TGTGCCACCAGCAGAGACAGGGCATATAATGAAAAACTGTTTTTT.

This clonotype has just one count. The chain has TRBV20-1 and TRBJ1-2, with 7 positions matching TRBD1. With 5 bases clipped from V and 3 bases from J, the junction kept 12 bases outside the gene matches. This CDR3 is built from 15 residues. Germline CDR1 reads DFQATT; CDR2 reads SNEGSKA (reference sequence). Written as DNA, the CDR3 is TGCAGTGCTGACCCAGATACCGGGACAGACTATGGCTACACCTTC. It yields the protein CSADPDTGTDYGYTF.

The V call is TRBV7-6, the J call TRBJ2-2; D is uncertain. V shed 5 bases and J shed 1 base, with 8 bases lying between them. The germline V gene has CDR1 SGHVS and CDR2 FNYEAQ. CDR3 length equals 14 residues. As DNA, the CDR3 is TGTGCCAGCAGCCGAAAGATGAACACCGGGGAGCTGTTTTTT. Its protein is CASSRKMNTGELFF. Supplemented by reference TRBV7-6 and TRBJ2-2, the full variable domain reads GAGVSQSPRYKVTKRGQDVALRCDPISGHVSLYWYRQALGQGPEFLTYFNYEAQQDKSGLPNDRFSAERPEGSISTLTIQRTEQRDSAMYRCASSRKMNTGELFFGEGSRLTVL.

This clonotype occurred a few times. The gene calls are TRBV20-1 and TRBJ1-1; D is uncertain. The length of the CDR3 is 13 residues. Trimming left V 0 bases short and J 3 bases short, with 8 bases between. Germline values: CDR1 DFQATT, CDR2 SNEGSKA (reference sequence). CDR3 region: CSARDATHTEAFF. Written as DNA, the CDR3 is TGCAGTGCTAGAGATGCCACTCACACTGAAGCTTTCTTT.

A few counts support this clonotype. Here the CDR3 reads CASSSWGGRNTEAFF. The CDR3 DNA sequence: TGTGCCAGCAGCTCATGGGGGGGGCGGAACACTGAAGCTTTCTTT. This rearrangement joins TRBV13 to TRBJ1-1; D perhaps matches TRBD1 (6 bases). CDR1 and CDR2 from the germline V gene are PRHDT and FYEKMQ (reference sequence). V lost 4 bases, J lost 1 base, and 13 bases lay in between. The CDR3 runs 15 residues.

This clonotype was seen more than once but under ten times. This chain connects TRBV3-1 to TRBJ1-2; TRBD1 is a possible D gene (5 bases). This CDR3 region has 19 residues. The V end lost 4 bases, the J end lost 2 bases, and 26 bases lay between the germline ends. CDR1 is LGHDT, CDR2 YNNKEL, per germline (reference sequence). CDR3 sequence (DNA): TGTGCCAGCAGCCCTTCAATGCCTGACATCGGACAAGCGAACTATGGCTACACCTTC. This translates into CASSPSMPDIGQANYGYTF.

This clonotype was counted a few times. CDR3 in DNA: TGTGCCAGCAGTGGCCCTCGGGGCGGGGACAATGAGCAGTTCTTC. As protein: CASSGPRGGDNEQFF. The chain employs TRBV6-1 and TRBJ2-1; tentative D call: TRBD2 (6 bases). V lost 4 bases and J lost 5, with 15 bases in between. Germline V CDR1 and CDR2: MNHNS, SASEGT. The CDR3 has 15 residues.

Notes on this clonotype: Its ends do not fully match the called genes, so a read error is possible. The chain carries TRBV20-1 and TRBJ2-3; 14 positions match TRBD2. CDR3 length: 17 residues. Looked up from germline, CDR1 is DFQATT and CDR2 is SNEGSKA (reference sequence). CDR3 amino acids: CGARTLRTSGGTDTQYF. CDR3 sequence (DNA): TGCGGTGCTAGAACCCTCCGGACTAGCGGGGGGACAGATACGCAGTATTTT.

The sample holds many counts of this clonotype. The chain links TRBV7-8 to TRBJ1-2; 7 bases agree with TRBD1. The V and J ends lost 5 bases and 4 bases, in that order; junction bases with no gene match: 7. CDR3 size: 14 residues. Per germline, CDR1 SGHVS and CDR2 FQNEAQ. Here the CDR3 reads CASSPRGGLYGYTF. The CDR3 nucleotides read TGTGCCAGCAGCCCCAGGGGGGGGCTCTATGGCTACACCTTC. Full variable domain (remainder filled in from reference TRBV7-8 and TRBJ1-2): GAGVSQSPRYKVAKRGQDVALRCDPISGHVSLFWYQQALGQGPEFLTYFQNEAQLDKSGLPSDRFFAERPEGSVSTLKIQRTQQEDSAVYLCASSPRGGLYGYTFGSGTRLTVV.